Below are 6 T cell receptor beta chains sequenced from a single sample in a study of response to subunit inactivated influenza vaccine. In TCRdb, the RT-PCR reads were re-called with MiXCR into one record per CDR3 protein. The table lists about 830,000 distinct CDR3 sequences, approximately 17% of them singletons, with 11% in the top ten. The specimen comprised PBMCs from blood, sampled roughly 5 days after vaccination. These receptors came from a man aged 45 to 65 who received an inactivated influenza vaccine.

The chain is built from TRBV30 and TRBJ1-6; 7 bases are shared with TRBD1. Per the germline V gene, CDR1 is GTSNPN and CDR2 is SVGIG (reference sequence). CDR3 size: 11 residues. V was clipped by 2 bases and J by 15 bases; unmatched bases: 4. The CDR3 nucleotides read TGTGCCTGGAGTACAGGGGTTTACCTCCACTTT. Amino acid sequence: CAWSTGVYLHF.

In this sample, this clonotype turned up a few times. The chain employs TRBV4-1 and TRBJ1-1; no reliable D call. Germline loops: CDR1 MGHRA, CDR2 YSYEKL. V was pared by 0 bases and J by 0 bases, with 11 bases between. The CDR3 loop spans 16 amino acids. The CDR3 DNA follows: TGCGCCAGCAGCCAAGATTGGGGTAGGATGAACACTGAAGCTTTCTTT. This gives the protein CASSQDWGRMNTEAFF.

This clonotype was counted only a few times. The CDR3 DNA sequence: TGTGCCAGTATCCAGGGACCCCGCCTGTTCTTC. Translation gives CASIQGPRLFF. The chain has TRBV19 and TRBJ2-1, with D possibly being TRBD1 or TRBD2 (5 bases each). Germline V gives CDR1 LNHDA, CDR2 SQIVND (reference sequence). V was clipped by 7 bases and J by 15 bases, with 16 bases between them. The CDR3 sequence is 11 residues long.

This clonotype was detected a few times. The rearrangement joins TRBV11-2 to TRBJ2-7, with 12 bases aligning to TRBD2. V was clipped by 7 bases and J by 8 bases; unmatched bases: 9. The germline V gene encodes CDR1 SGHAT and CDR2 FQNNGV. This CDR3 region has 14 residues. CDR3 nucleotide sequence: TGTGCCAGCACTGGGACTAGCGGGTTCCCTAAGCAGTACTTC. Its translation is CASTGTSGFPKQYF.

At least ten counts were recorded for this clonotype. The J gene is TRBJ2-2, the V gene TRBV12-3 or TRBV12-4; D is unclear. The CDR3 length is 16 residues. Trimming shortened V by 1 base and J by 6 bases, and 15 bases separated the two germline ends. The CDR3 DNA reads TGTGCCAGCAGTTTAGTTAGGACCAAGTTCCCCGGGGAGCTGTTTTTT. Residues: CASSLVRTKFPGELFF.

This clonotype was picked up a small number of times. The chain recombines TRBV7-6 with TRBJ2-3, with D perhaps TRBD2 (5 bases). Trimming removed 5 bases at V and 4 bases at J, with 13 bases between. The germline V gene encodes CDR1 SGHVS and CDR2 FNYEAQ. CDR3 length: 14 residues. In DNA form, the CDR3 reads TGTGCCAGCAGCCCCGAGACCGGGGCAGATACGCAGTATTTT. This sequence encodes CASSPETGADTQYF.